This T cell receptor (beta chain) is drawn from a study of shared clonotypes between healthy human individuals. Regarding the study as a whole: Rarefaction gave evidence that sorted-subset sequencing remained incomplete despite large depth. The diversity represented, both genetic and in exposure history, was limited by few donors.

The CDR3 contains 15 residues. CDR1 and CDR2 from the germline V gene are MDHEN and SYDVKM. V lost 7 bases and J lost 0, with 13 bases in between. As regards this clone: The antigen is undetermined.

Each subset's genomic DNA was shared equally among a number of immunoSEQ plates. Profiling relied on immunoSEQ multiplex PCR, and the TCRdb table lists in-frame clones only, not all of them. The data show fewer than 400,000 clones, approximately 79% seen once. The sequenced sample was memory CD4+ T cells sorted from blood. As for subset: CD45RA-negative fraction. The sequence was obtained from a man under 40 in good health. This chain connects TRBV28 to TRBJ1-3; tentative D call: TRBD1 (5 bases). CDR3 region: CASTPGGISGNTIYF. CDR3 bases: TGTGCCAGCACCCCGGGGGGAATCTCTGGAAACACCATATATTTT.